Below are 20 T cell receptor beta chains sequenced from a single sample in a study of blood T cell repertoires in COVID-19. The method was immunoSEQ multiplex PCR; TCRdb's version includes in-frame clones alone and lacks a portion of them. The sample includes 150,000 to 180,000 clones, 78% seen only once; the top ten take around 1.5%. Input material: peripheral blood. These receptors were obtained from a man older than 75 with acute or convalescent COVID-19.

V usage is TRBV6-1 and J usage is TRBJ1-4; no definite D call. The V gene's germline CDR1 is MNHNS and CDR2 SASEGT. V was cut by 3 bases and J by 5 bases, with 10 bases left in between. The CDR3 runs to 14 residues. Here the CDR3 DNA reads TGTGCCAGCAGTGAGAGGTTTCCGAATGAAAAACTGTTTTTT. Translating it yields CASSERFPNEKLFF.

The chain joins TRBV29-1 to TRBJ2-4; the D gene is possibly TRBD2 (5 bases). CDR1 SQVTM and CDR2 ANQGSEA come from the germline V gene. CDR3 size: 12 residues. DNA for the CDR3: TGCAGTGCTCGGGGAACCAAAAACATTCAGTACTTC. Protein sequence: CSARGTKNIQYF.

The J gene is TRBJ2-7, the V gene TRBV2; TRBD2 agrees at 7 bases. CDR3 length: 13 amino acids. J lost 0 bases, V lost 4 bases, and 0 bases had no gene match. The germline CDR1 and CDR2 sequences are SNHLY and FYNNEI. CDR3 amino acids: CASSGGSSYEQYF. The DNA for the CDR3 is TGTGCCAGCAGTGGCGGGAGCTCCTACGAGCAGTACTTC.

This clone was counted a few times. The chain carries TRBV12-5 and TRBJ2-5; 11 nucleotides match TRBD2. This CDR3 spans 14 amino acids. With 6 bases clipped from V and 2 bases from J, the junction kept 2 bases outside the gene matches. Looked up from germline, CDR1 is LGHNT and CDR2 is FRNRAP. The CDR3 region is CASGASGGQETQYF. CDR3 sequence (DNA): TGTGCTAGTGGGGCTAGCGGGGGGCAAGAGACCCAGTACTTC.

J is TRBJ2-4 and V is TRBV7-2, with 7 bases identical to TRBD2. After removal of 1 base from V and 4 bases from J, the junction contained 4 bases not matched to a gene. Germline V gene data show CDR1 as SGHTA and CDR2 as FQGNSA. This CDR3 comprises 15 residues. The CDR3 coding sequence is TGTGCCAGCAGCTTAGAGGGGCGGGGGAAAAACATTCAGTACTTC. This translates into CASSLEGRGKNIQYF. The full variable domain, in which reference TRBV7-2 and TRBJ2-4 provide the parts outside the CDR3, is GAGVSQSPSNKVTEKGKDVELRCDPISGHTALYWYRQSLGQGLEFLIYFQGNSAPDKSGLPSDRFSAERTGGSVSTLTIQRTQQEDSAVYLCASSLEGRGKNIQYFGAGTRLSVL.

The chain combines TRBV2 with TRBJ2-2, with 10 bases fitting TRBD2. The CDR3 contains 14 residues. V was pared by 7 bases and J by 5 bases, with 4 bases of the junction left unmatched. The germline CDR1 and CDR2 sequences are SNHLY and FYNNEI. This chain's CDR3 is CASNTAGGTGELFF. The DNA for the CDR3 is TGTGCCAGCAATACAGCGGGGGGGACCGGGGAGCTGTTTTTT.

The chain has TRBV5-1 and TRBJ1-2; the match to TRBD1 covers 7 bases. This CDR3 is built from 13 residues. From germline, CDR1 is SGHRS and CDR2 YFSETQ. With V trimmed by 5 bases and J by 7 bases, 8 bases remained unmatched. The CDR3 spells CASSQTGEPGYTF. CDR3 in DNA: TGCGCCAGCAGTCAAACAGGGGAACCTGGCTACACCTTC.

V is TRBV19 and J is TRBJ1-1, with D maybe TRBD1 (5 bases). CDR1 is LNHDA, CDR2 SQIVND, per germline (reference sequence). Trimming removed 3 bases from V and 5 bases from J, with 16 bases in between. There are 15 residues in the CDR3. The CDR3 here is CASSMAQAVGTEAFF. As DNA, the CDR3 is TGTGCCAGTAGTATGGCACAGGCAGTGGGGACTGAAGCTTTCTTT.

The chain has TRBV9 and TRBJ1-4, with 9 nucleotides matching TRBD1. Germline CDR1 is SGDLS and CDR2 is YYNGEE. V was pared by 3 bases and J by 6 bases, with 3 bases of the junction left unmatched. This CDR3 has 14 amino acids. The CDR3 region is CASSADRGHEKLFF. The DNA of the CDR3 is TGTGCCAGCAGCGCGGACAGGGGCCATGAAAAACTGTTTTTT.

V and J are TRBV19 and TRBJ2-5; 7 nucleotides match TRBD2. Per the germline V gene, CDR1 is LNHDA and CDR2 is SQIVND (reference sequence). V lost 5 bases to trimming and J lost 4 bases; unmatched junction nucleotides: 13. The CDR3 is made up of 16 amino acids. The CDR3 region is CASSLTTGGYGETQYF. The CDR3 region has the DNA TGTGCCAGTAGTTTAACGACGGGGGGATATGGAGAGACCCAGTACTTC. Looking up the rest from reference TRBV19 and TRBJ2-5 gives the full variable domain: DGGITQSPKYLFRKEGQNVTLSCEQNLNHDAMYWYRQDPGQGLRLIYYSQIVNDFQKGDIAEGYSVSREKKESFPLTVTSAQKNPTAFYLCASSLTTGGYGETQYFGPGTRLLVL.

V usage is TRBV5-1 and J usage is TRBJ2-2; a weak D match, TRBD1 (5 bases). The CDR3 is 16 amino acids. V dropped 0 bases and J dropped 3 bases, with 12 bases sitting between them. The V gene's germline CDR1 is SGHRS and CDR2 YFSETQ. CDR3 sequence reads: CASSLEGRVDTGELFF. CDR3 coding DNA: TGCGCCAGCAGCTTGGAGGGCAGGGTCGACACCGGGGAGCTGTTTTTT. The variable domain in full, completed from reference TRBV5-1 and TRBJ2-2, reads KAGVTQTPRYLIKTRGQQVTLSCSPISGHRSVSWYQQTPGQGLQFLFEYFSETQRNKGNFPGRFSGRQFSNSRSEMNVSTLELGDSALYLCASSLEGRVDTGELFFGEGSRLTVL.

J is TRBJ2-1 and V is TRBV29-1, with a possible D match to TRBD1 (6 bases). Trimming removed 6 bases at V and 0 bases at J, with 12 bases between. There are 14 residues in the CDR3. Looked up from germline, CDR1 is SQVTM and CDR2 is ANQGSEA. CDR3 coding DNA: TGCAGCGTCGACAGGCCGAGCTCCTACAATGAGCAGTTCTTC. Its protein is CSVDRPSSYNEQFF.

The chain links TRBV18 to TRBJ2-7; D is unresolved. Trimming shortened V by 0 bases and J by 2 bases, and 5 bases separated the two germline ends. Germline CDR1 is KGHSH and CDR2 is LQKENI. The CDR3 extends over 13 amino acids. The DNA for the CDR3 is TGTGCCAGCTCACCACCCGCGGCCTACGAGCAGTACGTC. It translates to CASSPPAAYEQYV.

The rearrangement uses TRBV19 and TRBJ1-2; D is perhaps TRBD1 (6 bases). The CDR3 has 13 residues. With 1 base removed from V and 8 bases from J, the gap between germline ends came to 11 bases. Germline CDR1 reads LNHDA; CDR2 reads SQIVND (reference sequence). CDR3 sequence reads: CASSIVAGAGYTF. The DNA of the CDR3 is TGTGCCAGTAGTATAGTGGCAGGGGCCGGCTACACCTTC.

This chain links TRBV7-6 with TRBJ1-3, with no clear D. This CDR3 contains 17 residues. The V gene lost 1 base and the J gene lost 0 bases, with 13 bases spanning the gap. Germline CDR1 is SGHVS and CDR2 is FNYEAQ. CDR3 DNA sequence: TGTGCCAGCAGCTTAGATCCGGGGATGAGCTCTGGAAACACCATATATTTT. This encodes CASSLDPGMSSGNTIYF.

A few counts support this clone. DNA for the CDR3: TGTGCCAGCAGTTTCGGAGGGGACGAGCAGTACTTC. It encodes CASSFGGDEQYF. The rearrangement uses TRBV28 and TRBJ2-7; D may be TRBD2 (6 bases). The CDR3 covers 12 residues. The V end was cut by 3 bases, the J end by 5 bases, with 8 bases between. Germline CDR1 and CDR2: MDHEN and SYDVKM.

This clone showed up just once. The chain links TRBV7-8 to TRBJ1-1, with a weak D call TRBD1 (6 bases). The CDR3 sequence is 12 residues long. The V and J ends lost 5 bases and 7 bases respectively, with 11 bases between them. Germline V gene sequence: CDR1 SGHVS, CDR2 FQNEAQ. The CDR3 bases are TGTGCCAGCAGCCCGAGGACAGTTGAAGCTTTCTTT. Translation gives CASSPRTVEAFF.

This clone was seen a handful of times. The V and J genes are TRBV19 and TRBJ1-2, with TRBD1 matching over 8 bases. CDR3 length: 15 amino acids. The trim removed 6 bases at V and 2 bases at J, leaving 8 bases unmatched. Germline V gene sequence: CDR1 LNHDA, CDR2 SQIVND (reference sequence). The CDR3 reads CASRQPGQENYGYTF. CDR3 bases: TGTGCCAGTAGACAGCCGGGACAGGAGAACTATGGCTACACCTTC.

Here the CDR3 reads CASTPPGRRDTQYF. Here the CDR3 DNA reads TGTGCCAGCACCCCCCCAGGGCGAAGAGATACGCAGTATTTT. The rearrangement uses TRBV2 and TRBJ2-3; TRBD1 might be the D (5 bases). Per the germline V gene, CDR1 is SNHLY and CDR2 is FYNNEI. Deletions cut 7 bases from V and 5 bases from J, with 16 bases between. The CDR3 has 14 residues.

CDR3 loop: CASSSFADTQYF. The DNA for the CDR3 is TGTGCCAGCAGCTCCTTTGCAGATACGCAGTATTTT. The J gene is TRBJ2-3, the V gene TRBV7-2; no clear D gene. CDR1 and CDR2 (germline): SGHTA, FQGNSA. The CDR3 has 12 residues. V gave up 4 bases and J gave up 4 bases, with 6 bases separating them.